The clone carrying this TCR beta chain has only a few counts. The record originates from a study of T cell responses to AZD1222 COVID-19 vaccine. Germline lookup yields CDR1 KGHSH and CDR2 LQKENI. This CDR3 is built from 12 residues. V lost 5 bases, J lost 7 bases, and 11 bases lay in between. Assay: immunoSEQ multiplex PCR; the TCRdb copy retains only in-frame clones and omits some. Seen here are about 85,000 clones, 85% observed once, and the top ten hold roughly 4.3%. This sequence was found in an adult who received the AZD1222 COVID-19 vaccine. The chain has TRBV18 and TRBJ2-5; unclear D gene. The sample consisted of peripheral blood, taken 28 days after the second AZD1222 dose. In nucleotides, the CDR3 is TGTGCCAGCTCAGACCTTCCCGGGACCCAGTACTTC. It encodes CASSDLPGTQYF.